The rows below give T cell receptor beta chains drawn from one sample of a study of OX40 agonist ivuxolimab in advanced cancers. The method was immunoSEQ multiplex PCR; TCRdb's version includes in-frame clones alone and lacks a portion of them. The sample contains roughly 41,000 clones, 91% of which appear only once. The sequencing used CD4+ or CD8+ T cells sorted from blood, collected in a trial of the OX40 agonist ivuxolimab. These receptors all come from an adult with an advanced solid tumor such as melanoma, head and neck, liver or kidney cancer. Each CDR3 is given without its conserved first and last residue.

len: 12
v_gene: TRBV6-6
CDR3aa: ASSYVTGTDTQY

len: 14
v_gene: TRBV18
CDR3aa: ASSPSGRLFTGELF

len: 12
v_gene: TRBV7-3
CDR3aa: ASSLGGGDNEQF

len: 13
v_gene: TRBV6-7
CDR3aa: ASSYAREGGDEQY

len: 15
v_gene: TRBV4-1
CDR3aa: ASSPERQVSGNQPQH

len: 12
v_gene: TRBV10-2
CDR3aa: ASLSPYSYNEQF

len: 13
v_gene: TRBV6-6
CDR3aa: ASSFPGQGNQPQH

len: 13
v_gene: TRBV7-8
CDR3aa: ASSSKQGPSYEQY

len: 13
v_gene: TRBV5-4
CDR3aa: ASSLGGQYNYGYT

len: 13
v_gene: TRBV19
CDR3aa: ASSGYRGGTGELF

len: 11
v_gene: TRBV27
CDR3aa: ASSLFVGSEQF

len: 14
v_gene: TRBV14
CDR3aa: ASSPFGERENYEQY

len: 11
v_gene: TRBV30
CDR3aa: AWSVRGDEKLF

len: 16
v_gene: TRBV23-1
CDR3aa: ASSPHLSRGNLRTEAF

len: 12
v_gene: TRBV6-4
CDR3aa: ASSSQGKPYEQY

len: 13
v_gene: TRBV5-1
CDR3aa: ASSLLPGQTDTQY

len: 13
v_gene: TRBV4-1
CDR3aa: ASSPIGGGSTEAF

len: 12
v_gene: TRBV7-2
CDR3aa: ASSLAPVPYEQY

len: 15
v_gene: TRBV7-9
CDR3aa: ASSLAQWSGAGTEAF

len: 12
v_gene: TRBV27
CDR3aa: ASSLGQGGQPQH

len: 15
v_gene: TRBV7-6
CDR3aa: ASSRERAGGSFNEQF

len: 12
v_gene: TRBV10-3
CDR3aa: AILNGVGGYEQY

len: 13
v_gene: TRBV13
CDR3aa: ASSLRTGGNSPLH

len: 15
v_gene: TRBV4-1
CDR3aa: ASSRHVLAADSDTQY

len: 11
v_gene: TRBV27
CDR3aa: ASSLSFWNEQF

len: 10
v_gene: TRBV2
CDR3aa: ASSGGTPIQY

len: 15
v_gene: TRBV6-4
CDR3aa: ASSDSGASGPSDTQY

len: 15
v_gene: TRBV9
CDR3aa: ASSQGLAGGVENEQF

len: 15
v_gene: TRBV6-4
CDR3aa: ASRGWRGGGITDTQY

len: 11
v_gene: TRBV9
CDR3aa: ASAGTEGNTIY

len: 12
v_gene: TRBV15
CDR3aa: ATSRERGQETQY

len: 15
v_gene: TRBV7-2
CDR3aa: ASSLGTQAYSNQPQH

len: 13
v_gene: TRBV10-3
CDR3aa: AIESGQGLTDTQY